This T cell receptor beta chain was recorded in a study of T cell repertoires in cytomegalovirus infection. This CDR3 has 15 amino acids. Between the trimmed V and J ends, which lost 2 bases and 1 base, there was a span of 11 bases. Germline lookup yields CDR1 SGHTA and CDR2 FQGNSA. TCRdb analysed the reads with MiXCR anew, one entry per CDR3 protein. The sample has about 570,000 distinct CDR3 sequences, 35% to 50% seen once. This clonotype came up a few times. Antigen: not known. The starting material was cultured PBMCs, obtained from culture after CMV antigen stimulation. This chain links TRBV7-2 with TRBJ1-1; no clear D gene. The receptor comes from a human donor in good health (CMV status not recorded). Some clones in this sample may be carry-over from other donors' samples. CDR3 nucleotides: TGTGCCAGCAGCTTATTGCCGGGCTCGAACACTGAAGCTTTCTTT. Protein product: CASSLLPGSNTEAFF.